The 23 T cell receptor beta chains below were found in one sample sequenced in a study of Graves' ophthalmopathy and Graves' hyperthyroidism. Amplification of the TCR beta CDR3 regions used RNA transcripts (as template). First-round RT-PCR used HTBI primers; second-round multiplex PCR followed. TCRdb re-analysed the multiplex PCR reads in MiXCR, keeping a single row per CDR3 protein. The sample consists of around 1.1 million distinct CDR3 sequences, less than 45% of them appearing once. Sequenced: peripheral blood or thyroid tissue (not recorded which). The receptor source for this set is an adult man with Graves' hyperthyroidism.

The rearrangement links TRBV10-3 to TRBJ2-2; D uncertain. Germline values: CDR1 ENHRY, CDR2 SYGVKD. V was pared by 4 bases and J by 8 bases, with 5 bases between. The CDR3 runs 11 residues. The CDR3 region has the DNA TGTGCCATCAGTGCCACAGGGGAGCTGTTTTTT. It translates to CAISATGELFF.

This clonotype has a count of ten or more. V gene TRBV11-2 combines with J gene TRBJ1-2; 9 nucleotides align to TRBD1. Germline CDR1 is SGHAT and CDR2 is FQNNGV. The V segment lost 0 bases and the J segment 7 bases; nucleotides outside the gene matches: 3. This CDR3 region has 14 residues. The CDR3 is CASSLDRTGVGYTF. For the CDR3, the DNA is TGTGCCAGCAGCTTAGATCGGACAGGGGTTGGCTACACCTTC.

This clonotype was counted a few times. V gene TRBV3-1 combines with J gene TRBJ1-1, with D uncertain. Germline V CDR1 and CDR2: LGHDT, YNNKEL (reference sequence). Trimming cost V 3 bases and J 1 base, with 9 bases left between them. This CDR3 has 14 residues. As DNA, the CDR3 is TGTGCCAGCAGCCACCTCACAGCGAACACTGAAGCTTTCTTT. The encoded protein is CASSHLTANTEAFF. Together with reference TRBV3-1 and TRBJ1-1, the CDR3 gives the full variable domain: DTAVSQTPKYLVTQMGNDKSIKCEQNLGHDTMYWYKQDSKKFLKIMFSYNNKELIINETVPNRFSPKSPDKAHLNLHINSLELGDSAVYFCASSHLTANTEAFFGQGTRLTVV.

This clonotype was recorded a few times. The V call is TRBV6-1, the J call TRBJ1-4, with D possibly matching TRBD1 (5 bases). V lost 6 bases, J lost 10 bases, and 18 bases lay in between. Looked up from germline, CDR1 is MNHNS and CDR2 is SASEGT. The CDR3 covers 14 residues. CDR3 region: CASRPRWDPGKLFF. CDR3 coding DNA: TGTGCCAGCAGACCCCGGTGGGACCCGGGAAAACTGTTTTTT.

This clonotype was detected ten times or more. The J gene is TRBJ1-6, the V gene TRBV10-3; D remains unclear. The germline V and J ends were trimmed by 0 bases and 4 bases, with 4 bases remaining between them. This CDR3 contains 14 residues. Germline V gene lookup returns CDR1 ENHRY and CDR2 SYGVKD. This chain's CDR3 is CAISESPYNSPLHF. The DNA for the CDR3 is TGTGCCATCAGTGAGTCCCCTTATAATTCACCCCTCCACTTT.

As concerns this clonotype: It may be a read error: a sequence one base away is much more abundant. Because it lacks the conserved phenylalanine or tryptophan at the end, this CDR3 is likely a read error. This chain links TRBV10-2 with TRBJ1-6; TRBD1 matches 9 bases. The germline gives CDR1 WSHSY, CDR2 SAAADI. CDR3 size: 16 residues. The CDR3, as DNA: TGTGCCAGCAGTTACTCCGGGACAGGGAAAAATTCACCCCTCCACTCT. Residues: CASSYSGTGKNSPLHS.

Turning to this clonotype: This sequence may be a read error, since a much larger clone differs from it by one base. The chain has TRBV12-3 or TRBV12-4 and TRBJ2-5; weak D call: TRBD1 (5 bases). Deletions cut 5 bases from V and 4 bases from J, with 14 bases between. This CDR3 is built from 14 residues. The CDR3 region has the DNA TGTGCCAGCAGTCGACAGTCTATCGGAGAGACCCAGTACTTC. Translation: CASSRQSIGETQYF.

The CDR3 reads CASSLGQGAFDEQYF. Written as DNA, the CDR3 is TGCGCCAGCAGCTTGGGACAGGGCGCTTTCGACGAGCAGTACTTC. The rearrangement links TRBV5-1 to TRBJ2-7, with 7 bases matching TRBD1. Germline lookup yields CDR1 SGHRS and CDR2 YFSETQ. The CDR3 consists of 15 residues. Germline trimming cut 0 bases from V and 5 bases from J; bases unmatched to any gene: 8. Complete variable domain (other parts from reference TRBV5-1 and TRBJ2-7): KAGVTQTPRYLIKTRGQQVTLSCSPISGHRSVSWYQQTPGQGLQFLFEYFSETQRNKGNFPGRFSGRQFSNSRSEMNVSTLELGDSALYLCASSLGQGAFDEQYFGPGTRLTVT.

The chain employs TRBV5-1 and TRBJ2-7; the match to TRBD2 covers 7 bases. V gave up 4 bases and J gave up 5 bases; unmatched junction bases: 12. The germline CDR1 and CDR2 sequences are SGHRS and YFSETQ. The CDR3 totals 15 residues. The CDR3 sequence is CASSPPSAGAHEQYF. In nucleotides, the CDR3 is TGCGCCAGCAGCCCCCCCAGTGCGGGAGCCCACGAGCAGTACTTC. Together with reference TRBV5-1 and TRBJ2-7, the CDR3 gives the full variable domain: KAGVTQTPRYLIKTRGQQVTLSCSPISGHRSVSWYQQTPGQGLQFLFEYFSETQRNKGNFPGRFSGRQFSNSRSEMNVSTLELGDSALYLCASSPPSAGAHEQYFGPGTRLTVT.

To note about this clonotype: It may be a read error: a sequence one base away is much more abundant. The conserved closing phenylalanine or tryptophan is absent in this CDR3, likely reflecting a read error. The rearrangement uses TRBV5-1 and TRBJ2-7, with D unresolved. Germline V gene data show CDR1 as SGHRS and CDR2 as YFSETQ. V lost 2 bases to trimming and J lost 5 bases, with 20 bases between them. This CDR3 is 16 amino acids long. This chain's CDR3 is CASSFTPRTEHHEQYS. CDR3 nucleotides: TGCGCCAGCAGCTTCACCCCTAGGACGGAGCATCACGAGCAGTACTCC.

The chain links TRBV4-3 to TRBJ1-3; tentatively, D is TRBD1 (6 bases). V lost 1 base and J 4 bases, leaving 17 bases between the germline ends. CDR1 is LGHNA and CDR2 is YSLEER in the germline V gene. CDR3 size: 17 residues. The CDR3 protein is CASSQALSRGPGNTIYF. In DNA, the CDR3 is TGCGCCAGCAGCCAAGCCCTATCCAGGGGCCCCGGAAACACCATATATTTT.

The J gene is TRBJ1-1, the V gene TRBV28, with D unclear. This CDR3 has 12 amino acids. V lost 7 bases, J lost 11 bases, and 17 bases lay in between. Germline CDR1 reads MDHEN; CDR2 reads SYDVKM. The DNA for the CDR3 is TGTGCCAGCACCGTGCGCAGCCACCGGGCTTTCTTT. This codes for CASTVRSHRAFF.

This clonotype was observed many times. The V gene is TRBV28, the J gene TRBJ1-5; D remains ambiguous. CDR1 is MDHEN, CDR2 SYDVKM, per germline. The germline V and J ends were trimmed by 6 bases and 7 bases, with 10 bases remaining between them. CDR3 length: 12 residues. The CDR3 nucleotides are TGTGCCAGCAGGCGAACCGCCCAGCCCCAGCATTTT. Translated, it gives CASRRTAQPQHF.

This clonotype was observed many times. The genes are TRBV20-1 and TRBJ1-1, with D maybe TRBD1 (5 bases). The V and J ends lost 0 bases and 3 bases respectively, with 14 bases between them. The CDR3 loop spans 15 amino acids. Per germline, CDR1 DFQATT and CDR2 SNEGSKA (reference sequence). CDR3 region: CSARDYPAGDTEAFF. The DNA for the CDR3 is TGCAGTGCTAGAGATTACCCGGCGGGGGACACTGAAGCTTTCTTT.

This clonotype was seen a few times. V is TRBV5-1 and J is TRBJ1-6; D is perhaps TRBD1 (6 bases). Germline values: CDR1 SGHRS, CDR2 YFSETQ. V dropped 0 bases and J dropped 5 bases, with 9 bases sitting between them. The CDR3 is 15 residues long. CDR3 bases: TGCGCCAGCAGCTTGGGGACAGTGGATAATTCACCCCTCCACTTT. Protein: CASSLGTVDNSPLHF.

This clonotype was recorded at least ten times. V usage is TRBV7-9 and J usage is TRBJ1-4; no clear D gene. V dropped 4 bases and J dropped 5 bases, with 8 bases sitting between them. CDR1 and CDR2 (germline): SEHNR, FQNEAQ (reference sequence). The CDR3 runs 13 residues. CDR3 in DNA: TGTGCCAGCAGCTCGGACTCAAATGAAAAACTGTTTTTT. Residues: CASSSDSNEKLFF.

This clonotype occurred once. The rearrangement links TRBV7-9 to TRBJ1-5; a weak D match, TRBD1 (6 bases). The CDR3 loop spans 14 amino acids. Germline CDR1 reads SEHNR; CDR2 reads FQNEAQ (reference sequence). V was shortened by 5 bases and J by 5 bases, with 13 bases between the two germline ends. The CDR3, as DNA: TGTGCCAGCAGCATGGACAGTGGGGATCAGCCCCAGCATTTT. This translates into CASSMDSGDQPQHF.

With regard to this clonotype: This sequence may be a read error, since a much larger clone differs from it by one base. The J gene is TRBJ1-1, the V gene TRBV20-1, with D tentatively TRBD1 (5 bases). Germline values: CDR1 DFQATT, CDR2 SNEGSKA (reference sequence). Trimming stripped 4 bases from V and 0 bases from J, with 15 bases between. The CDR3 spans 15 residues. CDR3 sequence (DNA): TGCAGTGCTATACTCAGAGGAGGGGTGAACACTGAAGCTTTCTTT. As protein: CSAILRGGVNTEAFF.

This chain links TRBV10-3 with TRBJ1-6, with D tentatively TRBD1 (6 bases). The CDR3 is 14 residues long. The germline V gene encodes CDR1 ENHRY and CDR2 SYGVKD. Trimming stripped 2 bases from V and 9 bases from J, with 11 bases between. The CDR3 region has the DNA TGTGCCATCAGTGAGGGGGGCGTAGGTTCACCCCTCCACTTT. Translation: CAISEGGVGSPLHF.

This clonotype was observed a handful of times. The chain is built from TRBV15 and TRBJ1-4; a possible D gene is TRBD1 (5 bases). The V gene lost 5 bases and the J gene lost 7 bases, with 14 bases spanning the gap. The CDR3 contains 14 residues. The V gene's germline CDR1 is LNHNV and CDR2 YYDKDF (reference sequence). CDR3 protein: CATSEVGAREKLFF. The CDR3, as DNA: TGTGCCACCAGCGAGGTAGGGGCGCGTGAAAAACTGTTTTTT.

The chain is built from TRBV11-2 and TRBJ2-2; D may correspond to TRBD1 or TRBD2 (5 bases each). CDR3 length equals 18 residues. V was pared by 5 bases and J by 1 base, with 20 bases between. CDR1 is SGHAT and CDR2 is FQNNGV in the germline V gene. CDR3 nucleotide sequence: TGTGCCAGCAGCACAGCTCCCCGGGACGGGTGGAACACCGGGGAGCTGTTTTTT. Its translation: CASSTAPRDGWNTGELFF.

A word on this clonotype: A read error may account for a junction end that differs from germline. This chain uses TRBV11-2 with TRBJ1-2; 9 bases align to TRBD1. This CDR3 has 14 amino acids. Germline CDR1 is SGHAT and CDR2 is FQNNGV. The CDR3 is CACSVDRGDYGYTF. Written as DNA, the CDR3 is TGTGCCTGCAGCGTAGACAGGGGGGACTATGGCTACACCTTC.

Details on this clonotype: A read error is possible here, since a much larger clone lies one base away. CDR3 residues: CASNLGSSYEQYF. DNA of the CDR3: TGTGCCAGCAACCTCGGGAGCTCCTACGAGCAGTACTTC. This chain uses TRBV5-4 with TRBJ2-7; weak D call: TRBD2 (6 bases). This CDR3 is 13 amino acids long. V lost 6 bases and J lost 0, with 10 bases in between. Germline V gives CDR1 SGHNT, CDR2 YYREEE (reference sequence).